These T cell receptor beta chains were read from a single sample in a study of OX40 agonist ivuxolimab in advanced cancers. Sequencing used immunoSEQ multiplex PCR; TCRdb keeps in-frame clones, though not all of them. The sample carries 75,000 to 100,000 clones, more than 85% recorded once. The sequences come from CD4+ or CD8+ T cells sorted from blood, collected in a trial of the OX40 agonist ivuxolimab. The receptors were gathered from an adult with an advanced solid tumor such as melanoma, head and neck, liver or kidney cancer. Each CDR3 is given with its conserved first and last residue. The D gene is left open where the match is weak. The size of a clone is reported for some rows only, either as once, few or many, or as a class for expanded clones.

>NA|NA|TRBV5-5|TRBJ2-2
CASSFFRALNTGELFF
TGTGCCAGCAGCTTTTTCAGGGCCCTAAACACCGGGGAGCTGTTTTTT
>NA|NA|TRBV18|TRBJ2-7
CASSRARDTSYEQYF
TGTGCCAGCTCACGGGCACGGGACACTAGCTACGAGCAGTACTTC
>TRBD1|NA|TRBV5-1|TRBJ2-7
CASSLSTLGQGYEQYF
TGCGCCAGCAGCCTCTCCACCCTGGGACAGGGTTACGAGCAGTACTTC
>TRBD2|once|TRBV7-2|TRBJ2-1
CASSVGLVGEQFF
TGTGCCAGCAGCGTGGGACTAGTCGGTGAGCAGTTCTTC
>NA|NA|TRBV2|TRBJ2-6
CASSESLAAGANVLTF
TGTGCCAGCAGTGAATCTTTAGCGGCTGGGGCCAACGTCCTGACTTTC
>NA|NA|TRBV6-1|TRBJ2-7
CASSVGAPQGWHEQYF
TGTGCCAGCAGTGTTGGGGCGCCTCAGGGTTGGCACGAGCAGTACTTC
>TRBD1|NA|TRBV7-2|TRBJ1-2
CASSLRLGQDNYGYTF
TGTGCCAGCAGCTTACGCTTGGGACAGGACAACTATGGCTACACCTTC
>NA|NA|TRBV28|TRBJ2-2
CASRENTGELFF
TGTGCCAGCAGGGAGAACACCGGGGAGCTGTTTTTT
>NA|NA|TRBV7-2|TRBJ2-5
CASSLARETQYF
TGTGCCAGCAGCTTAGCGCGGGAGACCCAGTACTTC
>NA|NA|TRBV7-2|TRBJ2-2
CASAGTPNTGELFF
TGTGCCAGCGCCGGGACGCCCAACACCGGGGAGCTGTTTTTT
>NA|NA|TRBV15|TRBJ2-7
CATSRDPGAYEQYF
TGTGCCACCAGCAGAGATCCAGGTGCCTACGAGCAGTACTTC
>NA|few|TRBV5-4|TRBJ1-4
CASSFHGGGKEKLFF
TGTGCCAGCAGTTTCCATGGGGGAGGGAAGGAAAAACTGTTTTTT
>NA|few|TRBV10-1|TRBJ2-7
CASSGNSYEQYF
TGCGCCAGCAGTGGTAACTCCTACGAGCAGTACTTC
>NA|NA|TRBV29-1|TRBJ1-2
CSVESVEHGYTF
TGCAGCGTTGAGTCTGTGGAGCATGGCTACACCTTC
>TRBD1|NA|TRBV7-2|TRBJ2-1
CASSQDRGHEQFF
TGTGCCAGCAGCCAGGACAGGGGGCATGAGCAGTTCTTC
>NA|NA|TRBV4-1|TRBJ2-7
CASSQVPLAGYEQYF
TGCGCCAGCAGCCAAGTTCCACTAGCAGGGTACGAGCAGTACTTC
>TRBD1|NA|TRBV4-2|TRBJ2-7
CASSLLAGTGAYEQYF
TGTGCCAGCAGCCTCCTCGCCGGGACAGGGGCCTACGAGCAGTACTTC
>TRBD2|NA|TRBV7-2|TRBJ2-7
CASNNLGTSRYYEQYF
TGTGCCAGCAACAACTTGGGGACTAGCAGATACTACGAGCAGTACTTC
>NA|medium-sized|TRBV7-9|TRBJ2-7
CASSIYRDREGLVVAEQYF
TGTGCCAGCAGCATATACAGGGACAGAGAAGGACTAGTGGTCGCCGAGCAGTACTTC
>NA|NA|TRBV21-1|TRBJ2-7
CASSKIGTPSYEQYF
TGTGCCAGCAGCAAAATTGGGACACCGTCCTACGAGCAGTACTTC
>TRBD1|NA|TRBV28|TRBJ1-1
CASKVRFPGTGVTEAFF
TGTGCCAGCAAGGTCCGGTTTCCCGGGACAGGGGTCACTGAAGCTTTCTTT
>NA|NA|TRBV19|TRBJ2-7
CASGTFTEQYF
TGTGCCAGTGGTACCTTCACCGAGCAGTACTTC
>NA|NA|TRBV7-9|TRBJ2-5
CASTVGNTQETQYF
TGTGCCAGCACTGTGGGAAACACACAAGAGACCCAGTACTTC
>NA|NA|TRBV30|TRBJ2-7
CAWTGGLGEQYF
TGTGCCTGGACTGGGGGCTTGGGTGAGCAGTACTTC
>NA|NA|TRBV19|TRBJ2-3
CASKRRGGGQPTDTQYF
TGTGCCAGTAAAAGAAGGGGAGGGGGACAGCCCACAGATACGCAGTATTTT
>TRBD2|NA|TRBV27|TRBJ2-1
CASSSSGSYNEQFF
TGTGCCAGCAGTTCTAGCGGGAGTTACAATGAGCAGTTCTTC
>NA|NA|TRBV6-5|TRBJ1-2
CASSVAGDSAGYTF
TGTGCCAGCAGTGTGGCAGGGGATTCGGCTGGCTACACCTTC
>NA|once|TRBV27|TRBJ2-6
CASSFGDRGANVLTF
TGTGCCAGCAGTTTTGGGGACCGCGGGGCCAACGTCCTGACTTTC
>TRBD1|NA|TRBV7-9|TRBJ2-5
CASSSPGQGRPVVETQYF
TGTGCCAGCAGCTCCCCGGGACAGGGGCGTCCGGTGGTAGAGACCCAGTACTTC
>NA|NA|TRBV6-5|TRBJ2-7
CASSYPAYSYEQYF
TGTGCCAGCAGTTATCCTGCATACTCCTACGAGCAGTACTTC
>NA|NA|TRBV14|TRBJ1-2
CASSQDQGTYYGYTF
TGTGCCAGCAGCCAAGATCAGGGGACCTACTATGGCTACACCTTC
>NA|once|TRBV18|TRBJ2-7
CASSPGAGASYEQYF
TGTGCCAGCTCACCAGGGGCGGGGGCCTCCTACGAGCAGTACTTC
>NA|NA|TRBV27|TRBJ2-1
CASSLYRGRRVNEQFF
TGTGCCAGCAGTTTATATCGGGGTCGCAGGGTTAATGAGCAGTTCTTC
>NA|NA|TRBV5-1|TRBJ2-5
CASSLETFQETQYF
TGCGCCAGCAGCTTGGAAACTTTCCAAGAGACCCAGTACTTC
>NA|NA|TRBV18|TRBJ1-3
CASSPTASGNTIYF
TGTGCCAGCTCACCAACAGCCTCTGGAAACACCATATATTTT
>TRBD2|NA|TRBV7-3|TRBJ2-7
CASSLLAGGYEQYF
TGTGCCAGCAGCTTACTTGCGGGAGGGTACGAGCAGTACTTC
>NA|NA|TRBV2|TRBJ2-7
CASSYSSYEQYF
TGTGCCAGCAGTTACAGCTCCTACGAGCAGTACTTC
>TRBD1|NA|TRBV19|TRBJ2-5
CASSPRQGAGTQYF
TGTGCCAGTAGTCCCCGACAGGGGGCAGGGACCCAGTACTTC
>NA|NA|TRBV28|TRBJ1-1
CASTAQGNTEAFF
TGTGCCAGCACCGCCCAGGGAAACACTGAAGCTTTCTTT
>NA|few|TRBV9|TRBJ1-5
CASSAGHSNQPQHF
TGTGCCAGCAGCGCAGGACATAGCAATCAGCCCCAGCATTTT
>TRBD2|NA|TRBV6-5|TRBJ2-1
CASSYGGLASYNEQFF
TGTGCCAGCAGTTACGGGGGACTAGCGTCCTACAATGAGCAGTTCTTC
>NA|NA|TRBV18|TRBJ1-1
CASSPREGGTEAFF
TGTGCCAGCTCACCACGGGAGGGTGGGACTGAAGCTTTCTTT
>NA|NA|TRBV25-1|TRBJ1-1
CASTPGGTEAFF
TGTGCCAGCACTCCCGGGGGAACTGAAGCTTTCTTT
>NA|NA|TRBV4-3|TRBJ2-7
CASSQVLQGPYEQYF
TGCGCCAGCAGCCAAGTTTTGCAGGGTCCCTACGAGCAGTACTTC
>TRBD2|NA|TRBV18|TRBJ2-1
CASSPRQTQRASGRAGLSNEQFF
TGTGCCAGCTCCCCTCGACAAACCCAGAGAGCTAGCGGGAGGGCCGGGTTATCCAATGAGCAGTTCTTC
>NA|NA|TRBV2|TRBJ2-5
CASKREPEQETQYF
TGTGCCAGCAAAAGGGAACCGGAACAAGAGACCCAGTACTTC
>NA|NA|TRBV29-1|TRBJ2-7
CSVGGGGHSYEQYF
TGCAGCGTTGGAGGGGGGGGTCACTCCTACGAGCAGTACTTC
>TRBD2|NA|TRBV7-3|TRBJ2-1
CASSLRRGDEQFF
TGTGCCAGCAGCTTACGACGGGGGGATGAGCAGTTCTTC
>NA|NA|TRBV10-1|TRBJ2-7
CASSEGLAQYF
TGCGCCAGCAGTGAAGGGCTCGCGCAGTACTTC
>NA|NA|TRBV7-2|TRBJ1-5
CASSRAGPNQPQHF
TGTGCCAGCAGCCGTGCAGGGCCCAATCAGCCCCAGCATTTT
>TRBD1|NA|TRBV28|TRBJ1-2
CASSLSTGQRSYGYTF
TGTGCCAGCAGTTTATCAACGGGACAGAGGAGCTATGGCTACACCTTC
>TRBD2|NA|TRBV11-2|TRBJ2-5
CASSFTSGSETQYF
TGTGCCAGCAGCTTTACTAGCGGGAGTGAGACCCAGTACTTC
>TRBD1|NA|TRBV5-4|TRBJ2-3
CASSSPGQGPDTQYF
TGTGCCAGCAGCTCTCCGGGACAGGGCCCAGATACGCAGTATTTT
>NA|NA|TRBV20-1|TRBJ2-1
CSGGQSNEQFF
TGCAGTGGCGGACAGAGCAATGAGCAGTTCTTC
>TRBD1|NA|TRBV5-1|TRBJ2-6
CASSSGQTSGANVLTF
TGCGCCAGCAGCTCGGGACAGACCTCTGGGGCCAACGTCCTGACTTTC
>TRBD2|NA|TRBV6-6|TRBJ2-2
CASSYQRENTGELFF
TGTGCCAGCAGTTACCAGCGGGAGAACACCGGGGAGCTGTTTTTT
>TRBD1|NA|TRBV4-1|TRBJ2-7
CASSRGTGYEQYF
TGCGCCAGCAGCCGAGGGACAGGGTACGAGCAGTACTTC
>NA|NA|TRBV19|TRBJ2-3
CASSPLLLAASTDTQYF
TGTGCCAGTAGTCCCCTCTTATTAGCGGCTAGCACAGATACGCAGTATTTT
>TRBD2|NA|TRBV19|TRBJ2-1
CASSIRLAGGPTYNEQFF
TGTGCCAGTAGCATAAGACTAGCGGGAGGGCCCACCTACAATGAGCAGTTCTTC
>NA|NA|TRBV7-2|TRBJ1-5
CASSSQGSANQPQHF
TGTGCCAGCAGCTCCCAGGGGTCTGCCAATCAGCCCCAGCATTTT